Below, 8 T cell receptor beta chains from the same sample are listed, as sequenced in a study of T cell clones after liver transplantation. Assay: immunoSEQ multiplex PCR; the TCRdb copy retains only in-frame clones and omits some. The data contain about 45,000 clones, about 86% of them singletons. This specimen was CD4+ T cells from blood, taken 24 months after liver transplant. These receptors were taken from a human patient who received a liver transplant. Some T cells may originate from the graft donor.

This chain joins TRBV7-9 and TRBJ1-4; TRBD1 matches 10 bases. V trimming: 5 bases; J trimming: 6 bases; junction bases outside the gene matches: 3. CDR1 is SEHNR and CDR2 is FQNEAQ in the germline V gene (reference sequence). The CDR3 totals 14 residues. DNA of the CDR3: TGTGCCAGCAGCCGACAGGGGGCCTATGAAAAACTGTTTTTT. This translates into CASSRQGAYEKLFF. The full variable domain, with the rest looked up from reference TRBV7-9 and TRBJ1-4, is DTGVSQNPRHKITKRGQNVTFRCDPISEHNRLYWYRQTLGQGPEFLTYFQNEAQLEKSRLLSDRFSAERPKGSFSTLEIQRTEQGDSAMYLCASSRQGAYEKLFFGSGTQLSVL.

The chain carries TRBV19 and TRBJ2-2; D is possibly TRBD2 (5 bases). Looked up from germline, CDR1 is LNHDA and CDR2 is SQIVND (reference sequence). The CDR3 sequence is 14 residues long. The V end lost 4 bases, the J end lost 0 bases, and 6 bases lay between the germline ends. This CDR3 reads CASSTRANTGELFF. In DNA, the CDR3 is TGTGCCAGTAGTACGAGGGCGAACACCGGGGAGCTGTTTTTT.

In its sample, this clone was seen a few times. V and J are TRBV9 and TRBJ2-3; 7 positions match TRBD2. The CDR3 runs to 15 residues. After removal of 2 bases from V and 2 bases from J, the junction contained 5 bases not matched to a gene. Germline CDR1 and CDR2: SGDLS and YYNGEE. The CDR3 DNA reads as TGTGCCAGCAGCGTTCCGACTAGCCCCACAGATACGCAGTATTTT. Amino acids: CASSVPTSPTDTQYF.

This chain joins TRBV5-1 and TRBJ2-1; TRBD1 agrees at 8 bases. The CDR3 sequence is 14 residues long. Germline V gene data show CDR1 as SGHRS and CDR2 as YFSETQ. V shed 4 bases and J 8 bases; nucleotides not matched to a gene: 8. The CDR3 region is CASSTPTGVDEQFF. CDR3 bases: TGCGCCAGCAGCACCCCGACAGGGGTCGATGAGCAGTTCTTC.

This chain links TRBV13 with TRBJ1-1; D gene uncertain. The CDR3 spans 13 residues. V lost 5 bases and J lost 1, with 8 bases in between. In germline, CDR1 is PRHDT, CDR2 FYEKMQ (reference sequence). CDR3 amino acids: CASSPPGNTEAFF. The DNA of the CDR3 is TGTGCCAGCAGCCCCCCCGGGAACACTGAAGCTTTCTTT.

This sequence joins TRBV6-1 and TRBJ2-3, with 13 bases fitting TRBD2. Germline lookup yields CDR1 MNHNS and CDR2 SASEGT. V lost 2 bases, J lost 6 bases, and 8 bases stayed unmatched. This CDR3 has 17 residues. DNA for the CDR3: TGTGCCAGCAGTGAAAAACTAGCGGGAGGGCCTGTTGATACGCAGTATTTT. Amino acid sequence: CASSEKLAGGPVDTQYF.

The chain employs TRBV27 and TRBJ2-1, with D possibly matching TRBD1 (5 bases). The germline V gene encodes CDR1 MNHEY and CDR2 SMNVEV (reference sequence). V was cut by 6 bases and J by 2 bases, with 20 bases left in between. The CDR3 contains 17 residues. CDR3 DNA: TGTGCCAGCAGCCCACCTAGGTGGGGCACAACCTACAATGAGCAGTTCTTC. Protein: CASSPPRWGTTYNEQFF.

The chain links TRBV10-3 to TRBJ2-1, with TRBD2 identical over 7 bases. This CDR3 is built from 14 residues. Germline loops: CDR1 ENHRY, CDR2 SYGVKD. The trim removed 6 bases at V and 0 bases at J, leaving 2 bases unmatched. The CDR3 coding sequence is TGTGCCATCAGGGGCGGGAGCTCCTACAATGAGCAGTTCTTC. This codes for CAIRGGSSYNEQFF.